Each of the 20 T cell receptor beta chains below was sequenced from the same sample in a study of control samples from healthy donors and cancer patients. TCRdb's table, derived via immunoSEQ multiplex PCR, lists solely in-frame clones and lacks some. The sample shows 150,000 to 200,000 clones, 92% of them seen only once. Sequenced sample: blood. The receptors were gathered from a woman in her twenties or thirties in good health.

The CDR3 coding sequence is TGCGCCAGCAGCCCGACCGACACAGGACTGAGCTCCTACGAGCAGTACTTC. Protein sequence: CASSPTDTGLSSYEQYF. The chain uses TRBV4-1 and TRBJ2-7; D is tentatively TRBD1 or TRBD2 (5 bases each). The CDR3 length is 17 residues. The germline V and J ends were trimmed by 4 bases and 0 bases, with 19 bases remaining between them. CDR1 MGHRA and CDR2 YSYEKL come from the germline V gene.

The chain joins TRBV7-2 to TRBJ1-6; 7 bases agree with TRBD1. This CDR3 has 16 amino acids. J gave up 0 bases and V 6 bases, and 5 bases lay outside the gene matches. The V gene's germline CDR1 is SGHTA and CDR2 FQGNSA. The CDR3 DNA follows: TGTGCCAGCAGAATAAACAGGGGCTCCTATAATTCACCCCTCCACTTT. Translating gives CASRINRGSYNSPLHF.

The J gene is TRBJ2-3, the V gene TRBV5-1; 12 bases match TRBD2. CDR1 and CDR2 from the germline V gene are SGHRS and YFSETQ. The J segment lost 2 bases and the V segment lost 4 bases, leaving 5 bases of the junction unmatched. The CDR3 is made up of 16 amino acids. CDR3 sequence: CASSGGLAGPTDTQYF. The DNA for the CDR3 is TGCGCCAGCAGCGGGGGACTAGCGGGCCCCACAGATACGCAGTATTTT. The complete variable domain, with remaining parts taken from reference TRBV5-1 and TRBJ2-3, reads KAGVTQTPRYLIKTRGQQVTLSCSPISGHRSVSWYQQTPGQGLQFLFEYFSETQRNKGNFPGRFSGRQFSNSRSEMNVSTLELGDSALYLCASSGGLAGPTDTQYFGPGTRLTVL.

CDR3 DNA: TGTGCCAGCAGCCCGGAGCTAGCGGGAGGATTTAGTAATGAGCAGTTCTTC. Residues: CASSPELAGGFSNEQFF. V is TRBV7-2 and J is TRBJ2-1, with 11 bases identical to TRBD2. The ends lost 5 bases at V and 7 bases at J; junction bases unmatched: 13. From germline, CDR1 is SGHTA and CDR2 FQGNSA. There are 17 residues in the CDR3.

The genes are TRBV19 and TRBJ2-7; D is unclear. The germline V gene has CDR1 LNHDA and CDR2 SQIVND (reference sequence). This CDR3 has 13 residues. V was shortened by 5 bases and J by 5 bases, with 13 bases between the two germline ends. CDR3 in DNA: TGTGCCAGTAGTCTCCAACCTGGGAACGAGCAGTACTTC. This gives the protein CASSLQPGNEQYF.

The V call is TRBV7-2, the J call TRBJ2-7, with D perhaps given as TRBD1 or TRBD2 (5 bases each). This CDR3 contains 16 residues. V gave up 2 bases and J gave up 3 bases, with 17 bases separating them. The germline V gene has CDR1 SGHTA and CDR2 FQGNSA. The CDR3 DNA sequence: TGTGCCAGCAGCTTACCCGAGGGGAATCCCATCTACGAGCAGTACTTC. Amino acids: CASSLPEGNPIYEQYF.

The chain carries TRBV6-5 and TRBJ2-2, with 10 bases lining up with TRBD2. The germline V gene has CDR1 MNHEY and CDR2 SVGAGI. The CDR3 contains 15 residues. J was trimmed by 10 bases and V by 2 bases; bases with no gene match: 7. The CDR3 DNA sequence: TGTGCCAGCAGTTACCACGCTAGCGGGAGTGCGGAGCTGTTTTTT. Translated: CASSYHASGSAELFF.

The chain recombines TRBV5-1 with TRBJ2-1; D remains unclear. CDR3 length: 12 amino acids. Germline loops: CDR1 SGHRS, CDR2 YFSETQ. The V gene lost 5 bases and the J gene lost 6 bases, with 9 bases spanning the gap. The CDR3, as DNA: TGCGCCAGCAGAGCACCCAGCAATGAGCAGTTCTTC. This gives the protein CASRAPSNEQFF.

This chain connects TRBV4-2 to TRBJ2-3; D is undetermined. CDR1 is LGHNA and CDR2 is YNFKEQ in the germline V gene. V was shortened by 1 base and J by 2 bases, with 13 bases between the two germline ends. This CDR3 spans 16 amino acids. This CDR3 is CASSQAGSDVTDTQYF. CDR3 sequence (DNA): TGTGCCAGCAGCCAAGCCGGGTCGGATGTCACAGATACGCAGTATTTT.

The genes are TRBV27 and TRBJ2-1; D could derive from TRBD1 or TRBD2 (5 bases each). Germline values: CDR1 MNHEY, CDR2 SMNVEV (reference sequence). CDR3 length: 14 residues. Deletions cut 10 bases from V and 0 bases from J, with 13 bases between. The CDR3 DNA reads TGTGCCACCCGAGGGGCGTCCTCCTACAATGAGCAGTTCTTC. Translating gives CATRGASSYNEQFF.

The rearrangement links TRBV5-1 to TRBJ2-5; D unresolved. Germline V lookup: CDR1 SGHRS, CDR2 YFSETQ. The CDR3 loop spans 15 amino acids. V dropped 4 bases and J dropped 4 bases, with 17 bases sitting between them. As DNA, the CDR3 is TGCGCCAGCAGCCCTGTGGGTAGGGTATCAGAGACCCAGTACTTC. This codes for CASSPVGRVSETQYF.

The V call is TRBV5-4, the J call TRBJ2-5; possible D gene TRBD2, 6 bases. V was trimmed by 1 base and J by 2 bases, leaving 12 bases between them. CDR1 is SGHNT, CDR2 YYREEE, per germline (reference sequence). CDR3 length equals 15 residues. CDR3 coding DNA: TGTGCCAGCAGCTTGTATCTGGAGGGGCAAGAGACCCAGTACTTC. Encoded protein: CASSLYLEGQETQYF.

The rearrangement uses TRBV28 and TRBJ2-7; a weak D match, TRBD2 (5 bases). Germline CDR1 is MDHEN and CDR2 is SYDVKM. Trimming took 2 bases from V and 3 from J, leaving 17 bases between them. There are 16 residues in the CDR3. As DNA, the CDR3 is TGTGCCAGCAGTTTAATGCCCGGGCAGAGGGTCTACGAGCAGTACTTC. Amino acid sequence: CASSLMPGQRVYEQYF. Variable domain in full (rest from reference TRBV28 and TRBJ2-7): DVKVTQSSRYLVKRTGEKVFLECVQDMDHENMFWYRQDPGLGLRLIYFSYDVKMKEKGDIPEGYSVSREKKERFSLILESASTNQTSMYLCASSLMPGQRVYEQYFGPGTRLTVT.

The rearrangement uses TRBV18 and TRBJ2-3; D gene unclear. The V end was cut by 3 bases, the J end by 0 bases, with 10 bases between. Germline lookup yields CDR1 KGHSH and CDR2 LQKENI. CDR3 length: 15 amino acids. CDR3 residues: CASSPVGGSTDTQYF. In nucleotides, the CDR3 is TGTGCCAGCTCACCGGTGGGCGGAAGCACAGATACGCAGTATTTT.

This rearrangement joins TRBV11-3 to TRBJ2-2; tentatively, D is TRBD2 (6 bases). Trimming took off 6 bases at V and 5 bases at J, with 16 bases between the two ends. CDR1 SGHNT and CDR2 YENEEA come from the germline V gene. CDR3 length: 15 amino acids. The CDR3 reads CASSQRTGETGELFF. The CDR3 DNA follows: TGTGCCAGCAGTCAACGGACGGGAGAGACCGGGGAGCTGTTTTTT.

The chain couples TRBV6-5 to TRBJ1-1, with D unresolved. Trimming left V 7 bases short and J 0 bases short, with 9 bases between. The germline V gene has CDR1 MNHEY and CDR2 SVGAGI. The CDR3 length is 13 residues. The CDR3 DNA reads TGTGCCAGCATATTATTACTGAACACTGAAGCTTTCTTT. Its protein is CASILLLNTEAFF.

This chain uses TRBV14 with TRBJ2-1; no clear D. The CDR3 sequence is 17 residues long. Germline V lookup: CDR1 SGHDN, CDR2 FVKESK. Trimming shortened V by 4 bases and J by 0 bases, and 16 bases separated the two germline ends. CDR3 bases: TGTGCCAGCAGCCTAATGACAATGGTTGGCTCCTACAATGAGCAGTTCTTC. It encodes CASSLMTMVGSYNEQFF.

This sequence joins TRBV2 and TRBJ1-5; perhaps TRBD1 as D (5 bases). The CDR3 covers 13 residues. In germline, CDR1 is SNHLY, CDR2 FYNNEI. Trimming took 6 bases from V and 7 from J, leaving 13 bases between them. The CDR3 sequence: CASRGQLRQPQHF. The CDR3 DNA follows: TGTGCCAGCAGAGGACAATTACGCCAGCCCCAGCATTTT.

The chain links TRBV19 to TRBJ2-2, with D unclear. Per the germline V gene, CDR1 is LNHDA and CDR2 is SQIVND (reference sequence). This CDR3 region has 16 residues. V lost 3 bases and J 0 bases, leaving 11 bases between the germline ends. The CDR3, as DNA: TGTGCCAGTAGTATGGGCGGAATCTCGAACACCGGGGAGCTGTTTTTT. Protein sequence: CASSMGGISNTGELFF.

This clone was counted a single time. V gene TRBV3-1 (or the pseudogene TRBV3-2) combines with J gene TRBJ2-5, with 7 bases matching TRBD1. Germline V CDR1 and CDR2: LGHDT, YNNKEL (reference sequence). The CDR3 is made up of 18 amino acids. V shed 2 bases, J shed 2 bases, and the junction held 14 bases outside the gene matches. The CDR3 coding sequence is TGTGCCAGCAGCCAATTTACAGGGGCAGTCGGTTCGCAAGAGACCCAGTACTTC. It codes for CASSQFTGAVGSQETQYF.